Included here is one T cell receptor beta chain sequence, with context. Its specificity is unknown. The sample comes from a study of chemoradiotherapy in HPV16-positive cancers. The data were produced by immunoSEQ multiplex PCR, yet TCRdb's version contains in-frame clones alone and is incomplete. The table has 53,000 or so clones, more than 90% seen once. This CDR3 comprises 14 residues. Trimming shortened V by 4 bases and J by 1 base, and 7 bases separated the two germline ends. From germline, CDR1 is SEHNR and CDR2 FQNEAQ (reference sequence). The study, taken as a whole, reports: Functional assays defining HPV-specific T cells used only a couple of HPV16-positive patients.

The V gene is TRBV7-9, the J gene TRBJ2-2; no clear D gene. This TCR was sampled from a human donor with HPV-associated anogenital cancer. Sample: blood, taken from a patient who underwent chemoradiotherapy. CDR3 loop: CASSSPGNTGELFF. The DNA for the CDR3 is TGTGCCAGCAGCTCCCCAGGGAACACCGGGGAGCTGTTTTTT.